The rows below give T cell receptor beta chains drawn from one sample of a study of cytomegalovirus exposure and HLA in healthy donors. Using immunoSEQ multiplex PCR, the repertoire was profiled, and TCRdb retains in-frame clones only, with some absent. The sample comprises approximately 260,000 clones, approximately 85% of which are singletons, and roughly 2% rests with the top ten. The sequenced sample was PBMCs. The source of these receptors is a woman in her forties in good health and CMV-seropositive. CDR3s include the opening cysteine and the closing phenylalanine or tryptophan. Fields, in order: clone size, D gene, V gene, J gene, CDR3 DNA, CDR3 protein. D genes are given only for firm matches. Clone sizes are given selectively: once, few, many, or a class where the clone is expanded.

-	TRBD1	TRBV30	TRBJ1-4	TGTGCCTGCACCGGGACAGGGCTCGAAAAACTGTTTTTT	CACTGTGLEKLFF
-	TRBD2	TRBV5-1	TRBJ2-1	TGCGCCAGCAATAAACTAGCGGGAGGAAATGAGCAGTTCTTC	CASNKLAGGNEQFF
few	TRBD1	TRBV4-3	TRBJ2-4	TGCGCCAGCAGCAAAGACAGGGGGATAGCCAAAAACATTCAGTACTTC	CASSKDRGIAKNIQYF
-	-	TRBV30	TRBJ2-3	TGTGCCTGGAGTCTCCCCGGGACGCAGTATTTT	CAWSLPGTQYF
-	TRBD2	TRBV7-9	TRBJ2-7	TGTGCCAGCAGCGCGGGGGTCTACGAGCAGTACTTC	CASSAGVYEQYF
few	TRBD1	TRBV30	TRBJ1-4	TGTGCCTGGAGTGTGACAGGGAATGAAAAACTGTTTTTT	CAWSVTGNEKLFF
-	TRBD1	TRBV11-3	TRBJ1-6	TGTGCCAGCAGCTTAGAACCCAGGACAGGGAGTAATTCACCCCTCCACTTT	CASSLEPRTGSNSPLHF
-	-	TRBV2	TRBJ2-1	TGTGCCAGCAGCTTAAACCGGGGCTCCTACAATGAGCAGTTCTTC	CASSLNRGSYNEQFF
-	TRBD2	TRBV30	TRBJ2-7	TGTGCCTGGAGTGTATCTAGCGGGACCGAGCAGTACTTC	CAWSVSSGTEQYF
few	TRBD1	TRBV19	TRBJ1-1	TGTGCCAGTAGGTCGACAGGGTTTGTCACTGAAGCTTTCTTT	CASRSTGFVTEAFF
-	-	TRBV4-3	TRBJ2-2	TGCGCCAGCAGCCAATTTTCCGACACCGGGGAGCTGTTTTTT	CASSQFSDTGELFF
-	TRBD1	TRBV7-9	TRBJ2-7	TGTGCCAGCAGCTCTTTTCCCGGGACAGGGATTGGGTACGAGCAGTACTTC	CASSSFPGTGIGYEQYF
-	-	TRBV6-5	TRBJ2-5	TGTGCCAGCAGTCGACTTCCATCGAGGGCACAGCAGTACTTC	CASSRLPSRAQQYF
-	-	TRBV7-9	TRBJ2-7	TGTGCCAGCAGCGTGGGGCTGGCGTCGAGGTCCTACGAGCAGTACTTC	CASSVGLASRSYEQYF
-	-	TRBV14	TRBJ2-5	TGTGCCAGCAGCCAAGCCCTAGCAAACCAAGAGACCCAGTACTTC	CASSQALANQETQYF
-	-	TRBV9	TRBJ1-2	TGTGCCAGCAGTGCCGGGGGAGCTAACTATGGCTACACCTTC	CASSAGGANYGYTF
-	-	TRBV4-3	TRBJ2-3	TGCGCCAGCAGCCAAGAAGTCGGAGCTAGCACAGATACGCAGTATTTT	CASSQEVGASTDTQYF
-	-	TRBV4-3	TRBJ1-4	TGCGCCAGCAGCCTAAAAATCGGGGTTGGCGAAAAACTGTTTTTT	CASSLKIGVGEKLFF
-	TRBD1	TRBV5-6	TRBJ2-2	TGTGCCAGCAGCATTCAACAGGGGACCGGGGAGCTGTTTTTT	CASSIQQGTGELFF
-	TRBD2	TRBV19	TRBJ2-6	TGTGCCAGTAGTCCGAGACTAGCGGGATACTCTGGGGCCAACGTCCTGACTTTC	CASSPRLAGYSGANVLTF